This T cell receptor (beta chain) was sequenced for a study of cytomegalovirus exposure and HLA in healthy donors. Findings and limits, study-wide: Common viral pathogens (according to a later analysis) appeared linked to several of the most significant clusters. Versus the roughly 670-donor mean, an Asian-associated ancestry cluster reportedly showed fewer N-insertions in a later analysis.

Germline V gene lookup returns CDR1 SGHTA and CDR2 FQGNSA. Between the trimmed V and J ends, which lost 7 bases and 4 bases, there was a span of 16 bases. This CDR3 has 14 residues. With regard to this clone: Its antigen remains unidentified.

The PCR used 60 Vbeta and 13 Jbeta primers. Method: immunoSEQ multiplex PCR; TCRdb's copy keeps in-frame clones and lacks some. The repertoire table contains over 40,000 clones. The sample was PBMCs. The chain employs TRBV7-2 and TRBJ1-2; D is possibly TRBD1 (5 bases). The TCR was taken from a man aged 25-40 years in good health and CMV-seronegative. Here the CDR3 reads CASTQTGPLYGYTF. CDR3 nucleotides: TGTGCCAGCACTCAAACAGGTCCGCTCTATGGCTACACCTTC.